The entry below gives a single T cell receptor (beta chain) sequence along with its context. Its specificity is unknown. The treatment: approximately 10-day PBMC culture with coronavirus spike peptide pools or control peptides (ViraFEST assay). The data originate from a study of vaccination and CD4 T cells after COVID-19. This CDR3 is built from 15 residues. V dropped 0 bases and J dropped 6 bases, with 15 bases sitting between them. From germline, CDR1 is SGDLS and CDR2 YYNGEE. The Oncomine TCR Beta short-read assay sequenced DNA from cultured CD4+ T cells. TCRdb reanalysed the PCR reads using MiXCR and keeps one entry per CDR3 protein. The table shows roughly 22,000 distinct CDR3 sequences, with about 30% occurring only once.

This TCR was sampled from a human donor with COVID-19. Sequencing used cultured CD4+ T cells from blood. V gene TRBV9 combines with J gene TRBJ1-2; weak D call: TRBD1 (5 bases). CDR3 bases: TGTGCCAGCAGCGTAGTGGGCAGGGAAAAGCATGGCTACACCTTC. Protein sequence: CASSVVGREKHGYTF.